This T cell receptor beta chain comes out of a study of T-cell reconstitution after alpha-beta-depleted transplantation in children. Remarks on this clonotype: Its antigen remains unidentified.

Study-wide findings and caveats: At day 60, the high TCRbeta diversity found in some patients originated from recipient T cells and thymic progenitors that had survived. A year post-transplant, T-cell counts and diversity derived mostly from newly produced T cells. Expanded graft clones numbering several hundred reportedly gave rise to alpha-beta T cells about two months after transplant.

As it was prepared, the TCRbeta library received unique molecular identifiers. MiXCR, run by TCRdb on the PCR reads, gives a single entry per CDR3 protein. The sample yields about 440,000 distinct CDR3 sequences, 43% seen once. Germline V gene lookup returns CDR1 SGHTA and CDR2 FQGTGA. This CDR3 has 13 amino acids. With 2 bases removed from V and 12 bases from J, the gap between germline ends came to 14 bases. Here the sequenced sample was PBMCs, taken before TCRalphabeta/CD19-depleted stem cell transplant. The sequence derives from a girl aged 2-10 years with aplastic anemia, due to receive a stem cell transplant. This chain joins TRBV7-3 and TRBJ2-1; no clear D. The CDR3 region has the DNA TGTGCCAGCAGCTTAGATTCCACACAGATGCAGTTCTTC. This translates into CASSLDSTQMQFF.